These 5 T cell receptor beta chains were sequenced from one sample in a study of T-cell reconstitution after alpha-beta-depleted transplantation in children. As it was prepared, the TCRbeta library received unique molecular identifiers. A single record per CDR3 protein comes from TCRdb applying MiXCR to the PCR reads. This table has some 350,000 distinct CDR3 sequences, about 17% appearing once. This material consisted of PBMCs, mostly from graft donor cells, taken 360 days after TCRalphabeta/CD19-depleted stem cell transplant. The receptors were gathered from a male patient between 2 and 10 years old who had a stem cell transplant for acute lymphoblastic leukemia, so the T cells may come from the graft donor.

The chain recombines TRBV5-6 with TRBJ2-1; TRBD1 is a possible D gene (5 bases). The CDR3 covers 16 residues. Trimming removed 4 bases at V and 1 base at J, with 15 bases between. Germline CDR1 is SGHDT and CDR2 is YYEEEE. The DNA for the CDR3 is TGTGCCAGCAGCCTCTGGACCAGGGCTTCCTACAATGAGCAGTTCTTC. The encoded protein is CASSLWTRASYNEQFF.

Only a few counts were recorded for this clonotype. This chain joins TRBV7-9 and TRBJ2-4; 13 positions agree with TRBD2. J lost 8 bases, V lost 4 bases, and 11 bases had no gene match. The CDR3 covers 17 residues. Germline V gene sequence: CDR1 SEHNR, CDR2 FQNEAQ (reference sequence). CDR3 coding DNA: TGTGCCAGCAGCTCTACTAGCGGGAGGGCCATTACGGACATTCAGTACTTC. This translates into CASSSTSGRAITDIQYF.

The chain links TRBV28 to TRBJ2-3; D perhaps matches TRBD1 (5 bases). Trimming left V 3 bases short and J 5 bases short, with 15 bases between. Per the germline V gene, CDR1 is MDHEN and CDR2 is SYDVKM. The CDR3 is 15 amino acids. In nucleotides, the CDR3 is TGTGCCAGCAGTTTGCTAGGGGTCGCAGAAGATACGCAGTATTTT. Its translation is CASSLLGVAEDTQYF.

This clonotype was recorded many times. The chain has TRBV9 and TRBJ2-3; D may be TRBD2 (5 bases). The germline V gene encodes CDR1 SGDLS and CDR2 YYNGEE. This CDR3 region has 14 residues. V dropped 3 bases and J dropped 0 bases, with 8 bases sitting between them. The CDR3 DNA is TGTGCCAGCAGCGCCGGACTGAGCACAGATACGCAGTATTTT. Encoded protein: CASSAGLSTDTQYF.

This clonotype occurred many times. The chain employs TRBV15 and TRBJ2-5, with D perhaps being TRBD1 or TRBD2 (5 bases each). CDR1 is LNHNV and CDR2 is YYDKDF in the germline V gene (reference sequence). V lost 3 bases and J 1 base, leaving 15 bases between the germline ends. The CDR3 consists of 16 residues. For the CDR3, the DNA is TGTGCCACCAGCAGCGAAACTAGGGGCCCCCAAGAGACCCAGTACTTC. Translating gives CATSSETRGPQETQYF.